These 8 T cell receptor beta chains came from one sample sequenced in a study of CD8 T cells in Susac syndrome. The authors reverse transcribed roughly 0.5 to 1 ug RNA with random hexamers. One entry per CDR3 protein results from TCRdb running MiXCR on the immunoSEQ multiplex PCR reads. The table includes approximately 210,000 distinct CDR3 sequences, 94% detected once. Sequencing was performed on CD4+ T cells from PBMCs. The receptor source for this set is a human donor with Susac syndrome.

The chain employs TRBV6-2 or TRBV6-3 and TRBJ1-1; the D gene is possibly TRBD1 (5 bases). The germline gives CDR1 MNHEY, CDR2 SVGEGT. The length of the CDR3 is 15 residues. V lost 5 bases and J lost 4, with 17 bases in between. The CDR3 bases are TGTGCCAGCAGTGGCATACAGCGGGGCCTCACTGAAGCTTTCTTT. It translates to CASSGIQRGLTEAFF.

This chain links TRBV29-1 with TRBJ2-5; 7 bases are a match to TRBD2. With V trimmed by 6 bases and J by 5 bases, 9 bases remained unmatched. Germline V gene sequence: CDR1 SQVTM, CDR2 ANQGSEA. This CDR3 has 13 residues. CDR3 loop: CSVDGGEGETQYF. DNA of the CDR3: TGCAGCGTCGATGGGGGGGAGGGGGAGACCCAGTACTTC.

V usage is TRBV18 and J usage is TRBJ2-1, with TRBD2 matching over 7 bases. The CDR3 totals 13 residues. Germline V gene lookup returns CDR1 KGHSH and CDR2 LQKENI. The ends lost 3 bases at V and 7 bases at J; junction bases unmatched: 3. The CDR3 region is CASSPTSRNEQFF. The CDR3 nucleotides are TGTGCCAGCTCACCGACTAGCCGGAATGAGCAGTTCTTC. The variable domain in full, with the rest retrieved from reference TRBV18 and TRBJ2-1, is NAGVMQNPRHLVRRRGQEARLRCSPMKGHSHVYWYRQLPEEGLKFMVYLQKENIIDESGMPKERFSAEFPKEGPSILRIQQVVRGDSAAYFCASSPTSRNEQFFGPGTRLTVL.

The chain carries TRBV19 and TRBJ2-1, with D perhaps assigned TRBD1 or TRBD2 (5 bases each). The germline CDR1 and CDR2 sequences are LNHDA and SQIVND (reference sequence). Trimming cost V 5 bases and J 0 bases, with 20 bases left between them. The CDR3 extends over 18 amino acids. CDR3 protein: CASSALRDRSYSYNEQFF. The CDR3 nucleotides are TGTGCCAGTAGTGCCCTAAGGGACCGCAGTTACTCCTACAATGAGCAGTTCTTC. Complete variable domain (other parts from reference TRBV19 and TRBJ2-1): DGGITQSPKYLFRKEGQNVTLSCEQNLNHDAMYWYRQDPGQGLRLIYYSQIVNDFQKGDIAEGYSVSREKKESFPLTVTSAQKNPTAFYLCASSALRDRSYSYNEQFFGPGTRLTVL.

The gene calls are TRBV5-1 and TRBJ2-5; 8 bases are shared with TRBD1. V shed 0 bases and J 4 bases; nucleotides not matched to a gene: 5. CDR3 length: 15 residues. Germline CDR1 is SGHRS and CDR2 is YFSETQ. The CDR3 sequence: CASSLAGQGPETQYF. The CDR3 coding sequence is TGCGCCAGCAGCTTGGCCGGACAGGGCCCAGAGACCCAGTACTTC.

The rearrangement uses TRBV20-1 and TRBJ2-5; the match to TRBD1 covers 8 bases. The CDR3 totals 14 residues. Trimming took 3 bases from V and 1 from J; bases not matched to a gene: 4. Germline CDR1 reads DFQATT; CDR2 reads SNEGSKA (reference sequence). DNA of the CDR3: TGCAGTGCTAGTACAGGGGGATTCCAAGAGACCCAGTACTTC. Translating it yields CSASTGGFQETQYF.

This clonotype was counted once. This chain uses TRBV20-1 with TRBJ2-5, with 11 bases that match TRBD2. Germline CDR1 and CDR2: DFQATT and SNEGSKA (reference sequence). Germline trimming cut 7 bases from V and 4 bases from J; bases unmatched to any gene: 5. The CDR3 runs to 13 residues. The CDR3 nucleotides are TGCAGTGGTCTAGCGGGGGGTGTAGAGACCCAGTACTTC. Residues: CSGLAGGVETQYF.

The chain recombines TRBV10-3 with TRBJ2-1, with 7 bases that match TRBD1. This CDR3 is built from 16 residues. Germline assignment: CDR1 ENHRY and CDR2 SYGVKD. V shed 2 bases and J 12 bases; nucleotides not matched to a gene: 16. CDR3 amino acids: CAISETGTEGSKGQFF. The CDR3 DNA follows: TGTGCCATCAGTGAGACCGGGACAGAGGGGTCCAAGGGGCAGTTCTTC.